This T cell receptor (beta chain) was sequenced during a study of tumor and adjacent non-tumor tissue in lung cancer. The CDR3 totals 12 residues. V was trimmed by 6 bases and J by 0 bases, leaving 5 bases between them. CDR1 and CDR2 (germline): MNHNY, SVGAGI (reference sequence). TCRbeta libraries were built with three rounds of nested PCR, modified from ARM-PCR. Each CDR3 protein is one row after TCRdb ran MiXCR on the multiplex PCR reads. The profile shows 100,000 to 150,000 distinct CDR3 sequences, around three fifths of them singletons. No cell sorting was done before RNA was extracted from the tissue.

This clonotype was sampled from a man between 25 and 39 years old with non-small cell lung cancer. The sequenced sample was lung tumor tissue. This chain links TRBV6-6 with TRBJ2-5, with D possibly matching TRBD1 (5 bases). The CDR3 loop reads CASRDNQETQYF. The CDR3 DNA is TGTGCCAGCAGGGACAACCAAGAGACCCAGTACTTC.